The 10 T cell receptor beta chains listed next were all sequenced from one sample in a study of OX40 agonist ivuxolimab in advanced cancers. Clones were read by immunoSEQ multiplex PCR, and TCRdb kept only the in-frame ones, dropping some. This table holds tens of thousands of clones, 85% to 90% found once. This specimen was CD4+ or CD8+ T cells sorted from blood, taken in a trial of the OX40 agonist ivuxolimab. All receptors derive from an adult with an advanced solid tumor such as melanoma, head and neck, liver or kidney cancer.

This clone has only one observation. This rearrangement joins TRBV7-9 to TRBJ1-2; tentative D call: TRBD1 (5 bases). Germline V CDR1 and CDR2: SEHNR, FQNEAQ (reference sequence). Trimming cost V 2 bases and J 4 bases, with 26 bases left between them. The CDR3 extends over 19 amino acids. The CDR3 spells CASSLTINHPRGIPYGYTF. Here the CDR3 DNA reads TGTGCCAGCAGCTTAACCATCAACCACCCCCGGGGGATCCCCTATGGCTACACCTTC.

The sample holds one count of this clone. The chain couples TRBV6-1 to TRBJ2-1; D perhaps matches TRBD1 (6 bases). Germline-derived CDR1 and CDR2 are MNHNS and SASEGT. Trimming left V 4 bases short and J 5 bases short, with 15 bases between. The CDR3 covers 15 residues. The CDR3 region has the DNA TGTGCCAGCAGTGTATGGGGGCGCGAGGACAATGAGCAGTTCTTC. Translation: CASSVWGREDNEQFF.

The rearrangement links TRBV6-5 to TRBJ2-7; 8 bases agree with TRBD1. With V trimmed by 5 bases and J by 5 bases, 11 bases remained unmatched. The length of the CDR3 is 15 residues. Germline-derived CDR1 and CDR2 are MNHEY and SVGAGI. The CDR3, as DNA: TGTGCCAGCAGTCGCTCGGGACAGGTGGGGAACGAGCAGTACTTC. This codes for CASSRSGQVGNEQYF.

The V call is TRBV5-5, the J call TRBJ2-7, with D unresolved. This CDR3 has 10 residues. V lost 4 bases and J lost 3, with 2 bases in between. Germline assignment: CDR1 SGHKS and CDR2 YYEKEE (reference sequence). In DNA form, the CDR3 reads TGTGCCAGCAGCGGCTACGAGCAGTACTTC. Residues: CASSGYEQYF.

V usage is TRBV21-1 and J usage is TRBJ2-1; the table's D call of TRBD1 was not tested on the DNA. TRBV21-1 is shown as a pseudogene. The CDR3 spans 19 residues. The CDR3 DNA follows: TGTGCCAGCAGCGCCATAGGTGGGGGGACAGGGACCTCGTACAATGAGCAGTTCTTC. Amino acid sequence: CASSAIGGGTGTSYNEQFF.

The chain joins TRBV9 to TRBJ2-1, with D maybe TRBD2 (7 bases). V lost 4 bases and J lost 8, with 19 bases in between. This CDR3 is 15 amino acids long. Per the germline V gene, CDR1 is SGDLS and CDR2 is YYNGEE. CDR3 sequence (DNA): TGTGCCAGCAGCCCGAAGGGGGGGGTGCCTTATGAGCAGTTCTTC. This translates into CASSPKGGVPYEQFF.

The CDR3 reads CASIIQGARTEAFF. The CDR3 DNA follows: TGTGCCAGCATTATACAGGGGGCCCGCACTGAAGCTTTCTTT. The chain is built from TRBV2 and TRBJ1-1, with TRBD1 matching over 9 bases. This CDR3 is 14 amino acids long. Unmatched junction bases numbered 7, after V lost 7 bases and J lost 4 bases. Germline CDR1 reads SNHLY; CDR2 reads FYNNEI.

The CDR3 DNA is TGTGCCAGCAGTTACTTCTCCGGGAACAATGAGCAGTTCTTC. Translation gives CASSYFSGNNEQFF. The chain uses TRBV6-5 and TRBJ2-1, with a weak D call TRBD2 (5 bases). Trimming took 1 base from V and 5 from J, leaving 9 bases between them. CDR3 length: 14 amino acids. Germline CDR1 reads MNHEY; CDR2 reads SVGAGI.

There are a few counts of this clone. V is TRBV28 and J is TRBJ1-5; a weak D match, TRBD1 (5 bases). CDR3 length: 16 residues. Germline V gives CDR1 MDHEN, CDR2 SYDVKM. Trimming shortened V by 5 bases and J by 0 bases, and 14 bases separated the two germline ends. The CDR3 protein is CASSRPGQTSNQPQHF. The CDR3 DNA reads as TGTGCCAGCAGTCGCCCAGGGCAGACTAGCAATCAGCCCCAGCATTTT.

The rearrangement joins TRBV10-2 to TRBJ2-7; TRBD2 might be the D (6 bases). CDR1 is WSHSY and CDR2 is SAAADI in the germline V gene. The CDR3 consists of 16 residues. V shed 0 bases and J shed 1 base, with 13 bases lying between them. CDR3 sequence reads: CASSESGGKGSYEQYF. In DNA form, the CDR3 reads TGCGCCAGCAGTGAGTCTGGGGGGAAGGGGTCCTACGAGCAGTACTTC.